This entry lists 12 T cell receptor beta chains sequenced from one sample in a study of OX40 agonist ivuxolimab in advanced cancers. Clones were read by immunoSEQ multiplex PCR, and TCRdb kept only the in-frame ones, dropping some. The table records fewer than 45,000 clones, approximately 84% of them present only once. This material consisted of CD4+ or CD8+ T cells sorted from blood, taken in a trial of the OX40 agonist ivuxolimab. These receptors all stem from an adult with an advanced solid tumor such as melanoma, head and neck, liver or kidney cancer.

This sequence joins TRBV4-3 and TRBJ2-1; 9 positions match TRBD2. The germline V gene encodes CDR1 LGHNA and CDR2 YSLEER. J gave up 7 bases and V 0 bases, and 10 bases lay outside the gene matches. CDR3 length equals 17 residues. Written as DNA, the CDR3 is TGCGCCAGCAGCCAAGATCTTGGCGGGAGGGCCTCTAATGAGCAGTTCTTC. Residues: CASSQDLGGRASNEQFF.

This sequence joins TRBV28 and TRBJ2-3, with TRBD1 matching 9 bases. From germline, CDR1 is MDHEN and CDR2 SYDVKM. The CDR3 loop spans 13 amino acids. The ends lost 6 bases at V and 5 bases at J; junction bases unmatched: 3. CDR3 region: CASRGQGKDTQYF. For the CDR3, the DNA is TGTGCCAGCAGAGGACAGGGGAAAGATACGCAGTATTTT. Looking up the rest from reference TRBV28 and TRBJ2-3 gives the full variable domain: DVKVTQSSRYLVKRTGEKVFLECVQDMDHENMFWYRQDPGLGLRLIYFSYDVKMKEKGDIPEGYSVSREKKERFSLILESASTNQTSMYLCASRGQGKDTQYFGPGTRLTVL.

The J gene is TRBJ1-5, the V gene TRBV27; tentatively, D is TRBD1 (5 bases). The CDR3 sequence is 17 residues long. The V gene's germline CDR1 is MNHEY and CDR2 SMNVEV (reference sequence). Trimming removed 5 bases from V and 3 bases from J, with 20 bases in between. The CDR3, as DNA: TGTGCCAGCAGTCCGGGGACGGGGATCAGCGACAATCAGCCCCAGCATTTT. Protein: CASSPGTGISDNQPQHF.

The J gene is TRBJ1-1, the V gene TRBV7-9, with D unresolved. There are 14 residues in the CDR3. The V and J ends lost 5 bases and 5 bases respectively, with 15 bases between them. Per the germline V gene, CDR1 is SEHNR and CDR2 is FQNEAQ (reference sequence). In DNA, the CDR3 is TGTGCCAGCAGCCTCGGGAGCCCTGGGACTGAAGCTTTCTTT. This translates into CASSLGSPGTEAFF.

The chain recombines TRBV19 with TRBJ1-2; tentatively, D is TRBD1 (5 bases). This CDR3 region has 14 residues. CDR1 LNHDA and CDR2 SQIVND come from the germline V gene (reference sequence). The V end was cut by 2 bases, the J end by 5 bases, with 12 bases between. The CDR3 region is CASSIMMTVYGYTF. The CDR3 nucleotides read TGTGCCAGTAGTATAATGATGACAGTGTATGGCTACACCTTC.

V is TRBV29-1 and J is TRBJ2-1, with TRBD1 matching 7 bases. Germline CDR1 reads SQVTM; CDR2 reads ANQGSEA. V gave up 5 bases and J gave up 2 bases; unmatched junction bases: 6. The CDR3 runs to 14 residues. The CDR3 loop reads CSVKRQGTYNEQFF. CDR3 bases: TGCAGCGTTAAAAGACAGGGTACCTACAATGAGCAGTTCTTC.

The rearrangement uses TRBV4-3 and TRBJ2-1; 11 bases match TRBD2. Germline CDR1 is LGHNA and CDR2 is YSLEER. There are 17 residues in the CDR3. The V gene end was trimmed by 3 bases and the J gene end by 3 bases; junction bases not matched to a gene: 7. DNA for the CDR3: TGCGCCAGCAGCCAGTCTATGGGACTAGCGGTCTACAATGAGCAGTTCTTC. This sequence encodes CASSQSMGLAVYNEQFF.

This clone was counted ten times or more. The CDR3 loop reads CASSGTFTTGELFF. DNA of the CDR3: TGCGCCAGTAGCGGGACATTTACAACCGGGGAGCTGTTTTTT. The gene calls are TRBV4-1 and TRBJ2-2, with TRBD2 identical over 8 bases. Unmatched junction bases numbered 8, after V lost 9 bases and J lost 5 bases. The CDR3 runs to 14 residues. Per the germline V gene, CDR1 is MGHRA and CDR2 is YSYEKL.

V and J are TRBV12-5 and TRBJ2-1, with 9 bases lining up with TRBD2. Per the germline V gene, CDR1 is LGHNT and CDR2 is FRNRAP. CDR3 size: 17 residues. Trimming took 4 bases from V and 6 from J; bases not matched to a gene: 13. CDR3: CASGSVIHSGSPNEQFF. As DNA, the CDR3 is TGTGCTAGTGGTTCAGTAATACATAGCGGGAGCCCCAATGAGCAGTTCTTC.

This sequence joins TRBV29-1 and TRBJ2-7, with D perhaps TRBD1 (5 bases). Germline V gene lookup returns CDR1 SQVTM and CDR2 ANQGSEA. Trimming removed 2 bases at V and 7 bases at J, with 15 bases between. This CDR3 has 13 amino acids. CDR3 in amino acids: CSVEKARGGEQYF. The CDR3 region has the DNA TGCAGCGTTGAAAAGGCTAGGGGTGGAGAGCAGTACTTC.

This chain links TRBV29-1 with TRBJ2-3; 9 nucleotides match TRBD2. Germline lookup yields CDR1 SQVTM and CDR2 ANQGSEA. CDR3 size: 13 residues. Germline trimming cut 6 bases from V and 3 bases from J; bases unmatched to any gene: 4. Written as DNA, the CDR3 is TGCAGCGTCGCGGGGGGGCGGACAGATACGCAGTATTTT. Its protein product is CSVAGGRTDTQYF.

The genes are TRBV11-2 and TRBJ2-5; D is unclear. The CDR3 has 16 amino acids. Looked up from germline, CDR1 is SGHAT and CDR2 is FQNNGV. V dropped 1 base and J dropped 2 bases, with 14 bases sitting between them. CDR3 region: CASSLAASSYQETQYF. As DNA, the CDR3 is TGTGCCAGCAGCTTAGCCGCCTCCAGCTATCAAGAGACCCAGTACTTC.